A single sample gave rise to the 5 T cell receptor beta chains below, sequenced in a study of beta chain features in type 1 diabetes. Sequencing targeted expressed TCRB transcripts, as all isolated RNA had been reverse transcribed. Libraries were prepared by immunoSEQ multiplex PCR; TCRdb keeps only in-frame clonotypes and omits some of them. The data hold about 160,000 clones, with just over 9% observed a single time. The specimen was central memory CD4+ T cells from blood. These receptors were taken from a woman between 18 and 29 years old in good health.

V usage is TRBV5-1 and J usage is TRBJ1-1; 8 bases align to TRBD1. This CDR3 region has 14 residues. In germline, CDR1 is SGHRS, CDR2 YFSETQ. V lost 2 bases and J lost 2; bases outside the gene matches: 2. CDR3 residues: CASSFGTGNTEAFF. The CDR3 DNA is TGCGCCAGCAGCTTCGGGACAGGTAACACTGAAGCTTTCTTT.

This clone has more than one count but fewer than ten. The rearrangement joins TRBV5-1 to TRBJ2-5, with a weak D call TRBD2 (6 bases). The germline V gene has CDR1 SGHRS and CDR2 YFSETQ. V lost 0 bases, J lost 4 bases, and 13 bases lay in between. The CDR3 covers 15 residues. In DNA, the CDR3 is TGCGCCAGCAGCTTGGGCCCCCTCGGGGGAGAGACCCAGTACTTC. This gives the protein CASSLGPLGGETQYF. Drawing the rest from reference TRBV5-1 and TRBJ2-5, the complete variable domain is KAGVTQTPRYLIKTRGQQVTLSCSPISGHRSVSWYQQTPGQGLQFLFEYFSETQRNKGNFPGRFSGRQFSNSRSEMNVSTLELGDSALYLCASSLGPLGGETQYFGPGTRLLVL.

This chain connects TRBV7-2 to TRBJ1-5; no firm D call. This CDR3 contains 16 residues. Germline V gene data show CDR1 as SGHTA and CDR2 as FQGNSA. V was cut by 1 base and J by 0 bases, with 10 bases left in between. CDR3 region: CASSLDPHSSNQPQHF. DNA for the CDR3: TGTGCCAGCAGCTTAGATCCCCACAGTAGCAATCAGCCCCAGCATTTT.

V is TRBV7-2 and J is TRBJ1-5; D might be TRBD1 (5 bases). Trimming stripped 4 bases from V and 2 bases from J, with 12 bases between. Germline CDR1 is SGHTA and CDR2 is FQGNSA. This CDR3 is built from 15 residues. The CDR3 DNA reads TGTGCCAGCAGCTCTGACTGGGGGGGCAATCAGCCCCAGCATTTT. This encodes CASSSDWGGNQPQHF.

This clone was seen many times. The chain carries TRBV7-2 and TRBJ2-2; D perhaps matches TRBD2 (7 bases). Trimming cost V 6 bases and J 0 bases, with 8 bases left between them. Germline values: CDR1 SGHTA, CDR2 FQGNSA. The CDR3 contains 14 residues. The CDR3 DNA is TGTGCCAGCAGGGGGGGGCCGAACACCGGGGAGCTGTTTTTT. Its protein is CASRGGPNTGELFF.